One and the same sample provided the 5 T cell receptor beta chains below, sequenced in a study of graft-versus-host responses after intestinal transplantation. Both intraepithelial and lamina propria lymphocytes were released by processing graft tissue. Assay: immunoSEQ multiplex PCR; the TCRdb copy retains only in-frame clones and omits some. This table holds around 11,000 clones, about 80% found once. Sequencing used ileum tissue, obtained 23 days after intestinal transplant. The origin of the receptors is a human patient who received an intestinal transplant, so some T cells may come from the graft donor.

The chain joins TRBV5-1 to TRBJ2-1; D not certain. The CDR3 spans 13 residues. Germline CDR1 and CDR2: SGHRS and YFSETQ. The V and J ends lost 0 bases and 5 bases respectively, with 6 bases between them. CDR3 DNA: TGCGCCAGCAGCTTGGCTCTTAACAATGAGCAGTTCTTC. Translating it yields CASSLALNNEQFF.

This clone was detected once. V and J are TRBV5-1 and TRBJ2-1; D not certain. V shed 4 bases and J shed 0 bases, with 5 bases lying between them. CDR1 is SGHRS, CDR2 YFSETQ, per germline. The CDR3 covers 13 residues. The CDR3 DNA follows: TGCGCCAGCAGCCTTAGCTCCTACAATGAGCAGTTCTTC. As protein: CASSLSSYNEQFF.

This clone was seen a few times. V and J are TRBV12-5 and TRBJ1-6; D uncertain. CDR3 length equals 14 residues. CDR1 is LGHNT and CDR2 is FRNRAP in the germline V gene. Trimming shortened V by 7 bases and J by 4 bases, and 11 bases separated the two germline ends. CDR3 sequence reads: CASAPWEYNSPLHF. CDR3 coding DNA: TGTGCTAGTGCCCCCTGGGAGTATAATTCACCCCTCCACTTT.

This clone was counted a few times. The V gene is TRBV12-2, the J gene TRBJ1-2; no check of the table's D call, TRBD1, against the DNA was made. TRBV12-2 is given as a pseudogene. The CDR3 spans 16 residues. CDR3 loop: CASRISSGQGKHGYTF. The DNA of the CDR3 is TGTGCAAGTCGCATTAGTAGTGGACAGGGGAAGCATGGCTACACCTTC.

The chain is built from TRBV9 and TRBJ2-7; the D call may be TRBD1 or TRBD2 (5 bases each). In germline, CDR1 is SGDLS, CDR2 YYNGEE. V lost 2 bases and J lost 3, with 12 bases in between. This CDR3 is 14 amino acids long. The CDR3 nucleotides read TGTGCCAGCAGCGTTGAGGGTGGGGGCTACGAGCAGTACTTC. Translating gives CASSVEGGGYEQYF.